This T cell receptor (beta chain) was identified during a study of T cell responses to AZD1222 COVID-19 vaccine. As to this clone: Its specificity is unknown.

Study-wide results and caveats: Targeting of unmutated variant regions was reportedly seen in nearly half of spike-specific TCRs. CD4 TCRs linked to vaccination spanned spike, dominating at 160-218 and 743-854. Increases in Spike-specific TCR breadth and depth were seen after two AZD1222 doses. Donors were largely white British and mainly female; clonal diversity was possibly underestimated.

CDR3 length: 13 residues. V lost 0 bases to trimming and J lost 5 bases, with 7 bases between them. Profiled with immunoSEQ multiplex PCR; TCRdb holds only in-frame clones, not every one. The data contain roughly 72,000 clones, 85% of them singletons. The V and J genes are TRBV12-3 or TRBV12-4 and TRBJ1-2; no firm D call. The source was peripheral blood, collected on day 0 of AZD1222 vaccination. This TCR was sampled from an adult in good health. The CDR3 protein is CASSLASYYGYTF. The CDR3, as DNA: TGTGCCAGCAGTTTAGCAAGTTATTATGGCTACACCTTC.